Below are 25 T cell receptor beta chains sequenced from a single sample in a study of response to subunit inactivated influenza vaccine. TCRdb ran MiXCR on the RT-PCR reads and lists one entry per CDR3 protein. The sample consists of roughly 700,000 distinct CDR3 sequences, around 14% of them appearing once. Here the sequenced sample was PBMCs from blood, taken 14 days before vaccination. These receptor sequences come from a man aged 45-60 years who received an inactivated influenza vaccine.

The chain has TRBV5-4 and TRBJ2-1; possibly TRBD1 or TRBD2 for D (5 bases each). The V gene's germline CDR1 is SGHNT and CDR2 YYREEE (reference sequence). The CDR3 contains 17 residues. The V end was cut by 4 bases, the J end by 0 bases, with 17 bases between. CDR3 in amino acids: CASSPAGGPSSYNEQFF. The CDR3 DNA reads as TGTGCCAGCAGCCCCGCTGGGGGACCCAGCTCCTACAATGAGCAGTTCTTC.

The chain uses TRBV14 and TRBJ2-5; D possibly corresponds to TRBD2 (5 bases). Trimming took 0 bases from V and 7 from J, leaving 6 bases between them. The CDR3 loop spans 12 amino acids. Germline CDR1 reads SGHDN; CDR2 reads FVKESK. The CDR3 nucleotides are TGTGCCAGCAGCCAAGATGAGGGGACCCAGTACTTC. Its protein is CASSQDEGTQYF. The full variable domain, in which reference TRBV14 and TRBJ2-5 provide the parts outside the CDR3, is EAGVTQFPSHSVIEKGQTVTLRCDPISGHDNLYWYRRVMGKEIKFLLHFVKESKQDESGMPNNRFLAERTGGTYSTLKVQPAELEDSGVYFCASSQDEGTQYFGPGTRLLVL.

This clonotype was found a few times. The V and J genes are TRBV3-1 and TRBJ2-5, with D unclear. V lost 0 bases to trimming and J lost 2 bases, with 10 bases between them. This CDR3 has 15 amino acids. Germline CDR1 LGHDT, CDR2 YNNKEL (reference sequence). The CDR3 loop reads CASSQDLRNQETQYF. CDR3 sequence (DNA): TGTGCCAGCAGCCAAGATTTACGGAATCAAGAGACCCAGTACTTC.

There are a few counts of this clonotype. This chain connects TRBV29-1 to TRBJ2-6; the D gene is possibly TRBD1 (6 bases). The CDR3 is 14 residues long. Looked up from germline, CDR1 is SQVTM and CDR2 is ANQGSEA. V gave up 3 bases and J gave up 0 bases, with 6 bases separating them. CDR3 region: CSVEDSSGANVLTF. The CDR3 DNA sequence: TGCAGCGTTGAGGACAGCTCTGGGGCCAACGTCCTGACTTTC.

The CDR3 protein is CASSLDGTGSEKLFF. For the CDR3, the DNA is TGTGCCAGCAGTTTAGATGGGACAGGGAGTGAAAAACTGTTTTTT. The chain links TRBV12-3 or TRBV12-4 to TRBJ1-4, with 9 bases aligning to TRBD1. CDR3 length: 15 residues. Trimming at V came to 1 base and at J to 7 bases, leaving 4 bases not matched to a gene.

This clonotype was recorded a few times. The CDR3 loop is CASSPLEGINPLHF. In DNA form, the CDR3 reads TGTGCCAGCAGCCCTTTGGAAGGTATAAATCCCCTCCACTTT. The rearrangement links TRBV3-1 to TRBJ1-6; D is unclear. The CDR3 extends over 14 amino acids. CDR1 and CDR2 (germline): LGHDT, YNNKEL (reference sequence). Trimming removed 4 bases from V and 13 bases from J, with 17 bases in between. The whole variable domain, filled in from reference TRBV3-1 and TRBJ1-6, reads DTAVSQTPKYLVTQMGNDKSIKCEQNLGHDTMYWYKQDSKKFLKIMFSYNNKELIINETVPNRFSPKSPDKAHLNLHINSLELGDSAVYFCASSPLEGINPLHFGNGTRLTVT.

This clonotype has only a few counts. The rearrangement uses TRBV20-1 and TRBJ2-3, with 8 bases that match TRBD1. This CDR3 is 14 amino acids long. CDR1 and CDR2 (germline): DFQATT, SNEGSKA (reference sequence). The J segment lost 2 bases and the V segment lost 4 bases, leaving 5 bases of the junction unmatched. CDR3 nucleotide sequence: TGCAGTGCTATCGACAGGGGCTTCACAGATACGCAGTATTTT. It encodes CSAIDRGFTDTQYF.

The chain recombines TRBV2 with TRBJ2-1; the D gene is possibly TRBD1 (6 bases). V lost 11 bases, J lost 3 bases, and 32 bases lay in between. The V gene's germline CDR1 is SNHLY and CDR2 FYNNEI. The length of the CDR3 is 19 residues. The CDR3 loop reads CALCSGQTSELFLYNEQFF. CDR3 bases: TGTGCCCTCTGTTCCGGACAGACCTCCGAATTGTTTCTCTACAATGAGCAGTTCTTC.

This clonotype has just a few counts. The CDR3 region has the DNA TGTGCCAGCAGTGGAGCAGGGGGACCAGATACGCAGTATTTT. It is translated as CASSGAGGPDTQYF. The chain has TRBV6-1 and TRBJ2-3; 7 bases are a match to TRBD1. This CDR3 has 14 residues. Per germline, CDR1 MNHNS and CDR2 SASEGT. V was pared by 4 bases and J by 4 bases, with 5 bases of the junction left unmatched.

This clonotype was seen at least ten times. The genes are TRBV5-1 and TRBJ1-2, with TRBD1 matching 8 bases. After removal of 2 bases from V and 2 bases from J, the junction contained 8 bases not matched to a gene. Germline loops: CDR1 SGHRS, CDR2 YFSETQ. CDR3 length: 16 amino acids. The CDR3 DNA is TGCGCCAGCAGCTTACTTTCGGACAGGGCGAACTATGGCTACACCTTC. Amino acids: CASSLLSDRANYGYTF.

The chain uses TRBV7-2 and TRBJ1-2; 11 bases line up with TRBD1. CDR1 and CDR2 from the germline V gene are SGHTA and FQGNSA. The CDR3 has 17 residues. The J segment lost 2 bases and the V segment lost 6 bases, leaving 11 bases of the junction unmatched. Here the CDR3 DNA reads TGTGCCAGCAGACCTGGACAGGGGGCATCAGGAAACTATGGCTACACCTTC. Residues: CASRPGQGASGNYGYTF.

V and J are TRBV20-1 and TRBJ1-4; TRBD1 matches at 8 bases. The ends lost 5 bases at V and 7 bases at J; junction bases unmatched: 6. The CDR3 is 13 residues long. Germline V lookup: CDR1 DFQATT, CDR2 SNEGSKA (reference sequence). CDR3 amino acids: CSAFGQGGEKLFF. The DNA for the CDR3 is TGCAGTGCTTTCGGACAGGGCGGTGAAAAACTGTTTTTT.

V gene TRBV20-1 combines with J gene TRBJ2-3, with TRBD2 matching over 10 bases. The CDR3 extends over 14 amino acids. Germline-derived CDR1 and CDR2 are DFQATT and SNEGSKA (reference sequence). V trimming: 6 bases; J trimming: 5 bases; junction bases outside the gene matches: 8. The CDR3 DNA reads as TGCAGTGCCCTCCTAGCGGGAGAGAGAGATACGCAGTATTTT. It translates to CSALLAGERDTQYF.

This clonotype was seen a handful of times. The J gene is TRBJ2-1, the V gene TRBV20-1; no reliable D call. Germline V gene lookup returns CDR1 DFQATT and CDR2 SNEGSKA (reference sequence). V dropped 0 bases and J dropped 4 bases, with 7 bases sitting between them. CDR3 length equals 13 residues. Here the CDR3 reads CSARDQGYNEQFF. DNA of the CDR3: TGCAGTGCTAGAGATCAAGGGTACAATGAGCAGTTCTTC.

The chain recombines TRBV28 with TRBJ2-7; D not certain. The V gene's germline CDR1 is MDHEN and CDR2 SYDVKM. Between the trimmed V and J ends, which lost 6 bases and 2 bases, there was a span of 20 bases. The CDR3 runs to 16 residues. DNA for the CDR3: TGTGCCAGCAGCCCGACTGTTGGGTACAGTACCTACGAGCAGTACTTC. Translating it yields CASSPTVGYSTYEQYF.

The sample holds a few counts of this clonotype. The chain links TRBV30 to TRBJ2-2; weak D call: TRBD2 (6 bases). CDR1 and CDR2 (germline): GTSNPN, SVGIG (reference sequence). This CDR3 is 15 amino acids long. V shed 2 bases and J shed 3 bases, with 13 bases lying between them. The CDR3 DNA reads as TGTGCCTGGAGTACTTCGGGAGCCGACACCGGGGAGCTGTTTTTT. It translates to CAWSTSGADTGELFF.

The chain employs TRBV3-1 and TRBJ1-6; the match to TRBD1 covers 8 bases. Trimming removed 4 bases from V and 2 bases from J; junction bases left unmatched: 16. Germline CDR1 LGHDT, CDR2 YNNKEL (reference sequence). The CDR3 extends over 20 amino acids. The chain's CDR3 is CASSLNRGQGRSPYNSPLHF. The CDR3 nucleotides read TGTGCCAGCAGCCTTAATAGAGGACAGGGAAGGAGCCCCTATAATTCACCCCTCCACTTT.

This clonotype was seen ten or more times. This chain joins TRBV20-1 and TRBJ2-1; D gene ambiguous. This CDR3 has 13 residues. Germline assignment: CDR1 DFQATT and CDR2 SNEGSKA (reference sequence). Trimming cost V 6 bases and J 9 bases, with 18 bases left between them. In DNA, the CDR3 is TGCAGTGCACCGGGTGACTCCGTAGGTGAGCAGTTCTTC. Translating gives CSAPGDSVGEQFF.

The sample holds a few counts of this clonotype. The chain recombines TRBV6-1 with TRBJ1-5, with TRBD1 matching 7 bases. V lost 2 bases to trimming and J lost 4 bases; unmatched junction nucleotides: 8. Germline V CDR1 and CDR2: MNHNS, SASEGT. This CDR3 is 16 amino acids long. CDR3: CASSESFMTGNQPQHF. DNA for the CDR3: TGTGCCAGCAGTGAATCCTTTATGACAGGGAATCAGCCCCAGCATTTT.

This rearrangement joins TRBV12-3 or TRBV12-4 to TRBJ2-5; D is possibly TRBD2 (5 bases). This CDR3 spans 14 amino acids. Trimming took off 5 bases at V and 4 bases at J, with 14 bases between the two ends. This CDR3 reads CASSMGANGETQYF. CDR3 in DNA: TGTGCCAGCAGTATGGGAGCTAATGGAGAGACCCAGTACTTC.

There are a few counts of this clonotype. The chain recombines TRBV6-2 or TRBV6-3 with TRBJ2-1, with 14 bases identical to TRBD2. J was trimmed by 7 bases and V by 5 bases; bases with no gene match: 10. The CDR3 consists of 17 residues. CDR1 MNHEY and CDR2 SVGEGT come from the germline V gene. CDR3 in amino acids: CASSGRKTSGRVNEQFF. The CDR3 coding sequence is TGTGCCAGCAGTGGACGGAAGACTAGCGGGAGGGTGAATGAGCAGTTCTTC.

There are a few counts of this clonotype. The chain links TRBV10-3 to TRBJ2-1; 9 nucleotides agree with TRBD2. Germline loops: CDR1 ENHRY, CDR2 SYGVKD. This CDR3 contains 15 residues. V lost 3 bases to trimming and J lost 8 bases; unmatched junction nucleotides: 8. The CDR3 nucleotides read TGTGCCATCAGTGACGTGCGCGGGGGGGCCGATGAGCAGTTCTTC. As protein: CAISDVRGGADEQFF.

The genes are TRBV29-1 and TRBJ2-5, with no clear D. CDR3 length: 13 residues. CDR1 and CDR2 (germline): SQVTM, ANQGSEA. V was shortened by 3 bases and J by 5 bases, with 13 bases between the two germline ends. DNA of the CDR3: TGCAGCGTTGACGGTCCTCAAGGGGAGACCCAGTACTTC. Encoded protein: CSVDGPQGETQYF.

This clonotype has at least ten counts. The chain recombines TRBV5-1 with TRBJ2-7; 7 bases align to TRBD1. The CDR3 runs 14 residues. V lost 3 bases, J lost 1 base, and 4 bases stayed unmatched. Germline lookup yields CDR1 SGHRS and CDR2 YFSETQ. CDR3: CASSSGQESYEQYF. The CDR3 DNA is TGCGCCAGCAGCTCCGGACAGGAGTCCTACGAGCAGTACTTC.

CDR3 bases: TGTGCCAGCAGCTTATTGAGCGGGGGGGCTGGTGAGCAGTTCTTC. This encodes CASSLLSGGAGEQFF. The genes are TRBV11-2 and TRBJ2-1, with 10 bases matching TRBD2. CDR1 is SGHAT, CDR2 FQNNGV, per germline. V lost 2 bases and J lost 9; bases outside the gene matches: 7. This CDR3 has 15 amino acids.